These 22 T cell receptor beta chains originate from one sample sequenced in a study of blood T cells in healthy people across ages. Through a sample-barcoded 5' primer and a J-beta primer mix, a second PCR was run for 7 to 11 cycles. TCRdb called the 5' RACE reads again in MiXCR, with one record for every CDR3 protein. The sample lists hundreds of thousands of distinct CDR3 sequences, about 48% occurring once. The sample was blood. Receptors were obtained from a man younger than 40 in good health.

This chain links TRBV20-1 with TRBJ2-2; 8 bases align to TRBD1. The V and J ends lost 4 bases and 6 bases, in that order; junction bases with no gene match: 13. This CDR3 spans 16 amino acids. The V gene's germline CDR1 is DFQATT and CDR2 SNEGSKA (reference sequence). As DNA, the CDR3 is TGCAGTGCTAATACCCGGGACAGGTCTATCGCCGGGGAGCTGTTTTTT. Its translation: CSANTRDRSIAGELFF.

The rearrangement links TRBV5-1 to TRBJ2-1; perhaps TRBD2 as D (6 bases). The J call is doubtful: the DNA matches TRBJ2-7 better. The CDR3 is made up of 16 amino acids. The germline gives CDR1 SGHRS, CDR2 YFSETQ. The CDR3 region is CASSLVSRAGRNEQYF. The DNA of the CDR3 is TGCGCCAGCAGCTTGGTCTCCCGGGCAGGGAGGAACGAGCAGTACTTC.

This clonotype came up once. A read error may produce the germline difference seen at one junction end. The gene calls are TRBV4-1 and TRBJ1-4; D is uncertain. Looked up from germline, CDR1 is MGHRA and CDR2 is YSYEKL. The CDR3 covers 15 residues. The CDR3 spells CASNQETWFGEKLFF. CDR3 DNA: TGCGCCAGCAACCAAGAAACCTGGTTCGGTGAAAAACTGTTTTTT.

In this sample, this clonotype turned up a few times. The chain recombines TRBV10-3 with TRBJ2-7; 9 bases map to TRBD2. Trimming took 2 bases from V and 4 from J; bases not matched to a gene: 3. Per the germline V gene, CDR1 is ENHRY and CDR2 is SYGVKD. This CDR3 is 14 amino acids long. The CDR3 sequence: CAISEALAGYEQYF. CDR3 nucleotides: TGTGCCATCAGTGAGGCGCTAGCGGGATACGAGCAGTACTTC.

V gene TRBV6-1 combines with J gene TRBJ2-5; 7 bases align to TRBD1. V lost 6 bases, J lost 0 bases, and 13 bases stayed unmatched. Germline CDR1 reads MNHNS; CDR2 reads SASEGT. The CDR3 has 17 amino acids. The CDR3 DNA reads as TGTGCCAGCAGCGGACTTCGACAGGGACCGTACCAAGAGACCCAGTACTTC. Translated, it gives CASSGLRQGPYQETQYF.

This chain links TRBV24-1 with TRBJ2-3; the D is unclear. CDR3 length equals 13 residues. Germline V CDR1 and CDR2: KGHDR, SFDVKD. The ends were cut back, 9 bases at V and 1 base at J, with 10 bases in the middle. The CDR3 region is CATGWAGTDTQYF. The CDR3 DNA follows: TGTGCCACCGGTTGGGCGGGCACAGATACGCAGTATTTT.

The V gene is TRBV4-1, the J gene TRBJ2-3; weak D call: TRBD2 (5 bases). The CDR3 length is 13 residues. Germline lookup yields CDR1 MGHRA and CDR2 YSYEKL. The V end lost 5 bases, the J end lost 5 bases, and 11 bases lay between the germline ends. CDR3 loop: CASSSGRVDTQYF. DNA of the CDR3: TGCGCCAGCAGCTCGGGGAGAGTAGATACGCAGTATTTT.

The table lists this clonotype with a few counts. V usage is TRBV9 and J usage is TRBJ2-6; 8 bases fit TRBD1. The CDR3 is 16 amino acids. Per germline, CDR1 SGDLS and CDR2 YYNGEE. V was clipped by 2 bases and J by 2 bases; unmatched bases: 3. CDR3 in amino acids: CASSVRGQAGANVLTF. Here the CDR3 DNA reads TGTGCCAGCAGCGTCAGGGGGCAAGCTGGGGCCAACGTCCTGACTTTC. The variable domain in full, with the rest retrieved from reference TRBV9 and TRBJ2-6, is DSGVTQTPKHLITATGQRVTLRCSPRSGDLSVYWYQQSLDQGLQFLIQYYNGEERAKGNILERFSAQQFPDLHSELNLSSLELGDSALYFCASSVRGQAGANVLTFGAGSRLTVL.

This clonotype has just a few counts. The chain recombines TRBV12-5 with TRBJ2-3; D is unclear. The CDR3 sequence is 14 residues long. Germline V CDR1 and CDR2: LGHNT, FRNRAP. Trimming left V 2 bases short and J 6 bases short, with 12 bases between. The CDR3 sequence: CASGLSRHADTQYF. The DNA for the CDR3 is TGTGCTAGTGGTTTGTCCCGCCATGCGGATACGCAGTATTTT. Together with reference TRBV12-5 and TRBJ2-3, the CDR3 gives the full variable domain: DARVTQTPRHKVTEMGQEVTMRCQPILGHNTVFWYRQTMMQGLELLAYFRNRAPLDDSGMPKDRFSAEMPDATLATLKIQPSEPRDSAVYFCASGLSRHADTQYFGPGTRLTVL.

This clonotype was counted between two and nine times. The chain joins TRBV6-6 to TRBJ2-5, with a tentative D call TRBD2 (5 bases). The CDR3 runs 13 residues. Trimming took off 7 bases at V and 3 bases at J, with 12 bases between the two ends. CDR1 is MNHNY and CDR2 is SVGAGI in the germline V gene (reference sequence). The CDR3 sequence: CASTHRGKETQYF. DNA for the CDR3: TGTGCCAGCACCCACCGGGGTAAAGAGACCCAGTACTTC.

The chain links TRBV20-1 to TRBJ2-5; D may be TRBD1 (6 bases). Trimming left V 5 bases short and J 2 bases short, with 21 bases between. Germline-derived CDR1 and CDR2 are DFQATT and SNEGSKA (reference sequence). This CDR3 comprises 16 residues. In nucleotides, the CDR3 is TGCAGTGCTCAGGGGCGACCTTCTTTAGAGCAAGAGACCCAGTACTTC. As protein: CSAQGRPSLEQETQYF.

This clonotype was detected only a few times. A junction end diverges from the germline sequence, so it may reflect a read error. The V gene is TRBV7-2, the J gene TRBJ2-3; 8 bases agree with TRBD2. This CDR3 contains 16 residues. The germline CDR1 and CDR2 sequences are SGHTA and FQGNSA. Here the CDR3 DNA reads TGTGCCAGCAGCTTAAACGGGGGGGGTAGCACGGATACGCAGTATTTT. It translates to CASSLNGGGSTDTQYF.

V gene TRBV6-2 or TRBV6-3 combines with J gene TRBJ2-4, with D perhaps matching TRBD1 (5 bases). Germline V gene lookup returns CDR1 MNHEY and CDR2 SVGEGT. Trimming left V 8 bases short and J 6 bases short, with 14 bases between. CDR3 length equals 13 residues. The CDR3 spells CASGARVINIQYF. Written as DNA, the CDR3 is TGTGCCAGCGGCGCCAGGGTTATAAACATTCAGTACTTC.

The chain recombines TRBV11-3 with TRBJ2-3, with TRBD2 matching over 8 bases. Germline trimming cut 4 bases from V and 4 bases from J; bases unmatched to any gene: 16. Germline loops: CDR1 SGHNT, CDR2 YENEEA. The CDR3 contains 18 residues. CDR3: CASSSGGGFGGVSDTQYF. The CDR3 DNA reads as TGTGCCAGCAGCTCCGGTGGGGGTTTCGGGGGGGTGTCAGATACGCAGTATTTT.

This clonotype has just a few counts. The chain carries TRBV20-1 and TRBJ2-4; tentative D call: TRBD1 (5 bases). Deletions cut 0 bases from V and 0 bases from J, with 12 bases between. CDR1 and CDR2 (germline): DFQATT, SNEGSKA (reference sequence). The CDR3 is made up of 16 amino acids. The CDR3 here is CSARDIDRLAKNIQYF. The CDR3, as DNA: TGCAGTGCTAGAGATATAGACAGACTAGCCAAAAACATTCAGTACTTC.

V is TRBV20-1 and J is TRBJ1-6; no definite D call. CDR3 length: 15 residues. Germline-derived CDR1 and CDR2 are DFQATT and SNEGSKA (reference sequence). Trimming shortened V by 0 bases and J by 9 bases, and 15 bases separated the two germline ends. The CDR3 coding sequence is TGCAGTGCTAGAGATGTCGGTATGGGAGGTTCACCCCTCCACTTT. It encodes CSARDVGMGGSPLHF.

This rearrangement joins TRBV14 to TRBJ2-1; no firm D call. Deletions cut 6 bases from V and 2 bases from J, with 14 bases between. This CDR3 has 15 amino acids. Germline-derived CDR1 and CDR2 are SGHDN and FVKESK. The CDR3 region is CASRQIAGPYNEQFF. The CDR3 DNA sequence: TGTGCCAGCAGGCAAATCGCCGGGCCCTACAATGAGCAGTTCTTC. Supplemented by reference TRBV14 and TRBJ2-1, the full variable domain reads EAGVTQFPSHSVIEKGQTVTLRCDPISGHDNLYWYRRVMGKEIKFLLHFVKESKQDESGMPNNRFLAERTGGTYSTLKVQPAELEDSGVYFCASRQIAGPYNEQFFGPGTRLTVL.

The chain is built from TRBV20-1 and TRBJ2-5; no reliable D call. This CDR3 is built from 13 residues. V lost 6 bases and J lost 1, with 12 bases in between. Germline V gene lookup returns CDR1 DFQATT and CDR2 SNEGSKA (reference sequence). Here the CDR3 reads CSAPEGFQETQYF. The CDR3 DNA follows: TGCAGTGCCCCCGAAGGGTTCCAAGAGACCCAGTACTTC.

At least ten counts were recorded for this clonotype. The V and J genes are TRBV29-1 and TRBJ1-1; D ambiguous. Germline assignment: CDR1 SQVTM and CDR2 ANQGSEA. CDR3 length: 13 amino acids. The germline V and J ends were trimmed by 4 bases and 8 bases, with 17 bases remaining between them. CDR3 nucleotides: TGCAGCGTTGGTGACACGGGCGGCCGAGAAGCTTTCTTT. It translates to CSVGDTGGREAFF.

V usage is TRBV29-1 and J usage is TRBJ1-1; possibly TRBD1 for D (5 bases). Germline CDR1 is SQVTM and CDR2 is ANQGSEA. V was shortened by 7 bases and J by 1 base, with 13 bases between the two germline ends. The CDR3 has 13 amino acids. The CDR3: CSALGQPNTEAFF. The CDR3 DNA sequence: TGCAGCGCCCTGGGGCAGCCGAACACTGAAGCTTTCTTT.

This clonotype was seen more than once but under ten times. The rearrangement joins TRBV6-6 to TRBJ2-5; D is possibly TRBD1 (6 bases). Germline V CDR1 and CDR2: MNHNY, SVGAGI (reference sequence). CDR3 length equals 15 residues. Trimming pared 2 bases from V and 1 base from J, leaving 11 bases between. The CDR3 sequence is CASSYADRFQETQYF. Written as DNA, the CDR3 is TGTGCCAGCAGTTACGCAGACAGGTTCCAAGAGACCCAGTACTTC.

This chain joins TRBV5-5 and TRBJ2-1, with D perhaps TRBD1 or TRBD2 (5 bases each). CDR3 length: 14 residues. Trimming removed 7 bases from V and 4 bases from J, with 15 bases in between. CDR1 and CDR2 (germline): SGHKS, YYEKEE (reference sequence). CDR3 in DNA: TGTGCCAGCGGCTCCGGGGCTTCTTACAATGAGCAGTTCTTC. This translates into CASGSGASYNEQFF.